This entry is about one T cell receptor beta chain. Antigen specificity is unknown. Pooled together were second doses at about 4 or about 12 weeks. This record comes from a study of T cell responses to AZD1222 COVID-19 vaccine. Points from the study as a whole: Vaccine-associated CD4 TCRs ranged over spike, dominating at 160-218 and 743-854. Donor demographics were predominantly white British with a female majority; clonal diversity may be underestimated. The study reported that nearly half of spike-specific TCRs target unmutated variant regions.

Assay: immunoSEQ multiplex PCR; the TCRdb copy retains only in-frame clones and omits some. The sample includes 70,000 to 95,000 clones, around 93% seen only once; the top ten take about 30%. This clonotype originated in an adult who received the AZD1222 COVID-19 vaccine. Sequences were derived from peripheral blood, sampled 28 days after the second AZD1222 dose.

The CDR3, as DNA: TGTGCCAGCAGTCTCCGGACAGGGACCGAGCAGTACTTC. This sequence encodes CASSLRTGTEQYF. The rearrangement links TRBV28 to TRBJ2-7; 8 bases are a match to TRBD1. Looked up from germline, CDR1 is MDHEN and CDR2 is SYDVKM. The CDR3 has 13 residues. The J segment lost 6 bases and the V segment lost 5 bases, leaving 6 bases of the junction unmatched.